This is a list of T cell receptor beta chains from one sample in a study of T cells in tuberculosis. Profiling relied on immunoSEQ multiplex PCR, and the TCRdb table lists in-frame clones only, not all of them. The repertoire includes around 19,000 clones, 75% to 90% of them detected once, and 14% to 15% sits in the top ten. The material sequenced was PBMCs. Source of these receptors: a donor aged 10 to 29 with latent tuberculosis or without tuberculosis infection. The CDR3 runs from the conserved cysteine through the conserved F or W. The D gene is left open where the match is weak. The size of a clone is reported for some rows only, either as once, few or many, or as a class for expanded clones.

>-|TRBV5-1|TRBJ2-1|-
CASSLTGNNEQFF
TGCGCCAGCAGCTTGACAGGGAACAATGAGCAGTTCTTC
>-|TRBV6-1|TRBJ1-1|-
CASSEWRRDTEAFF
TGTGCCAGCAGTGAATGGAGGAGAGACACTGAAGCTTTCTTT
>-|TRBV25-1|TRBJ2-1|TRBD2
CASSVTGTSGGANEQFF
TGTGCCAGCAGTGTTACCGGGACTAGCGGGGGGGCCAATGAGCAGTTCTTC
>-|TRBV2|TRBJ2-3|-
CASKWLSTDTQYF
TGTGCCAGCAAGTGGCTTAGCACAGATACGCAGTATTTT
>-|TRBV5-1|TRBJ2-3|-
CASSLPGDLSTDTQYF
TGCGCCAGCAGTCTCCCAGGGGACCTTAGCACAGATACGCAGTATTTT
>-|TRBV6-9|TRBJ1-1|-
CASSPVYRAFF
TGTGCCAGCAGCCCCGTGTATAGAGCTTTCTTT
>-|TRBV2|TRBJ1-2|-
CARGVGYGYTF
TGTGCCCGGGGGGTTGGATATGGCTACACCTTC
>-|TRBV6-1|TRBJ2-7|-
CASSRLDLYEQYF
TGTGCCAGCAGCCGACTAGATCTCTACGAGCAGTACTTC
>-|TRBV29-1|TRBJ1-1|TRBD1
CSVHRGRVGAEAFF
TGCAGCGTGCACAGGGGTCGGGTCGGGGCTGAAGCTTTCTTT
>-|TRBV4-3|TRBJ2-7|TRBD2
CASSQGTSGSREQYF
TGCGCCAGCAGCCAAGGGACTAGCGGATCCCGGGAGCAGTACTTC
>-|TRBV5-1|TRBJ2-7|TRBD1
CASSLALGQGREQYF
TGCGCCAGCAGCTTGGCCTTGGGACAGGGAAGGGAGCAGTACTTC
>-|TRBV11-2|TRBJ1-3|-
CASRWGGSAISGNTIYF
TGTGCCAGCAGATGGGGGGGCTCTGCTATCTCTGGAAACACCATATATTTT
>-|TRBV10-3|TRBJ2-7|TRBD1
CAISVTDRDNEQYF
TGTGCCATCAGCGTGACTGACAGGGATAACGAGCAGTACTTC
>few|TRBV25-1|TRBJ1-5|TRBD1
CASRDRGDQPQHF
TGTGCCAGCAGGGACAGGGGGGATCAGCCCCAGCATTTT
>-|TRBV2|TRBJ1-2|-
CASTRGRGISGYTF
TGTGCCAGCACTCGAGGCAGGGGTATCTCTGGCTACACCTTC
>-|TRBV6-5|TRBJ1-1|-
CASRTGNTEAFF
TGTGCCAGCAGGACAGGGAACACTGAAGCTTTCTTT
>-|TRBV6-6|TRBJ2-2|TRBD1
CATRKGQPNTGELFF
TGTGCCACCAGAAAGGGACAGCCGAACACCGGGGAGCTGTTTTTT
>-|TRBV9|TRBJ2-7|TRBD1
CASSEGAAGTYEQYF
TGTGCCAGCAGTGAGGGGGCTGCAGGGACCTACGAGCAGTACTTC
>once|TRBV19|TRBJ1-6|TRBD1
CASRTGLDSPLHF
TGTGCCAGTAGGACAGGGTTGGATTCACCCCTCCACTTT
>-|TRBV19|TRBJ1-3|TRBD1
CASSIQGARTGNTIYF
TGTGCCAGTAGTATACAGGGGGCGCGAACTGGAAACACCATATATTTT
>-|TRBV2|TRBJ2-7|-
CASSERGYEQYF
TGTGCCAGCAGTGAAAGGGGCTACGAGCAGTACTTC
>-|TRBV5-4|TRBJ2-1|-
CASSSAGSLSYNEQFF
TGTGCCAGTAGCTCTGCGGGGTCGTTGTCCTACAATGAGCAGTTCTTC
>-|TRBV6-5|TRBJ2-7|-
CASRTGGGGSYEQYF
TGTGCCAGCAGAACAGGGGGAGGGGGTTCGTACGAGCAGTACTTC
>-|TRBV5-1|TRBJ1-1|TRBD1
CASSLRGRGRAVNTEAFF
TGCGCCAGCAGCTTGAGGGGAAGGGGGCGAGCGGTAAACACTGAAGCTTTCTTT
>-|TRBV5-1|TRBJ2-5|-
CASSLGGFQETQYF
TGCGCCAGCAGCTTGGGTGGCTTTCAAGAGACCCAGTACTTC
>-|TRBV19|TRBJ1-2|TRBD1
CATTSRGTESNYGYTF
TGTGCCACCACCTCAAGGGGGACAGAGAGTAACTATGGCTACACCTTC
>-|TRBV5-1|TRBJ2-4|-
CASSKDAGTDIQYF
TGCGCCAGCAGCAAAGACGCGGGTACCGACATTCAGTACTTC
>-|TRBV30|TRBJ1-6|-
CAWSVLFTRNSPLHF
TGTGCCTGGAGTGTCCTTTTTACCCGGAATTCACCCCTCCACTTT
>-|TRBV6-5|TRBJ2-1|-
CASSSRDYNEQFF
TGTGCCAGCAGTTCCCGGGACTACAATGAGCAGTTCTTC
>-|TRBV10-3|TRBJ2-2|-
CAISGGAVGELFF
TGTGCCATCAGTGGCGGGGCAGTCGGGGAGCTGTTTTTT
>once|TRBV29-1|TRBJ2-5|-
CSVGLSGAGGETQYF
TGCAGCGTTGGTCTCTCCGGAGCGGGTGGGGAGACCCAGTACTTC
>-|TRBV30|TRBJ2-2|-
CAWSNRAGVTGELFF
TGTGCCTGGAGTAATAGGGCAGGGGTCACCGGGGAGCTGTTTTTT
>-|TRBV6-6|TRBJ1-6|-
CASSPTGISPLHF
TGTGCCAGCAGCCCCACAGGGATATCACCCCTCCACTTT
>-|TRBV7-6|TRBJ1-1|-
CASSPRQAGNTEAFF
TGTGCCAGCAGCCCCCGACAGGCAGGGAACACTGAAGCTTTCTTT
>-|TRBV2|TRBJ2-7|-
CASSDGQSYEQYF
TGTGCCAGCAGTGATGGCCAGTCCTACGAGCAGTACTTC
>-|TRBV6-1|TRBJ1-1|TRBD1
CASSDRGLNTEAFF
TGTGCCAGCAGTGACAGGGGGCTGAACACTGAAGCTTTCTTT
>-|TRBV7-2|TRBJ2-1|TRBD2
CASSVGTSGPPMEFF
TGTGCCAGCAGCGTGGGGACTAGCGGACCCCCGATGGAGTTCTTC
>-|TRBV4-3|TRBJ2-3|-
CASSQRTLATTDTQYF
TGCGCCAGCAGCCAGAGGACGCTAGCTACCACAGATACGCAGTATTTT
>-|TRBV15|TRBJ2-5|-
CATSIGKGPQYF
TGTGCCACCAGCATAGGGAAGGGGCCCCAGTACTTC
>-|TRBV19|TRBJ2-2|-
CASSNPGRMLTNTGELFF
TGTGCCAGTAGTAATCCGGGGAGGATGCTAACGAACACCGGGGAGCTGTTTTTT
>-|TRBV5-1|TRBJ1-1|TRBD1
CASSFGQGVEAFF
TGCGCCAGCAGCTTCGGACAGGGGGTAGAGGCTTTCTTT
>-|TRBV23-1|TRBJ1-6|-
CASSQSTVYNSPLHF
TGCGCCAGCAGTCAATCGACAGTCTATAATTCACCCCTCCACTTT
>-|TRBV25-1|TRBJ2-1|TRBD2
CASSARTRVEVLNEQFF
TGTGCCAGCAGTGCAAGGACTAGAGTAGAAGTTCTGAATGAGCAGTTCTTC
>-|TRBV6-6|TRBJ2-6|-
CASSYSLQGEANVLTF
TGTGCCAGCAGTTACTCGCTACAGGGCGAGGCCAACGTCCTGACTTTC
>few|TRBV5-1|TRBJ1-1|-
CASSLLTGFSSVSFF
TGCGCCAGCAGCTTACTAACAGGGTTTTCAAGTGTGTCTTTCTTT
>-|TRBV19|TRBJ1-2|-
CASSMAAQLGYTF
TGTGCCAGTAGTATGGCCGCCCAGTTAGGCTACACCTTC
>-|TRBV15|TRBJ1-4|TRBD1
CATSREGGAGEKLFF
TGTGCCACCAGCAGAGAAGGGGGCGCCGGTGAAAAACTGTTTTTT
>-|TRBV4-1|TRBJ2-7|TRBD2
CASRPGLAGGLTYEQYF
TGCGCCAGCAGGCCCGGGCTAGCGGGGGGCCTAACCTACGAGCAATACTTC
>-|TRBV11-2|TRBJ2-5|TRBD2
CASSFLKYAGGKETQYF
TGTGCCAGCAGCTTCCTGAAGTATGCGGGAGGAAAAGAGACCCAGTACTTC